This T cell receptor beta chain came from a study of cytomegalovirus exposure and HLA in healthy donors. Study findings and constraints: Researchers reported from a later analysis that most CMV-associated TCR beta chains appeared HLA-restricted. The study dropped some indistinguishable V segments, TRBV6-2 and TRBV6-3 among them.

Primers included in the PCR were 60 Vbeta and 13 Jbeta primers. Clones were read by immunoSEQ multiplex PCR, and TCRdb kept only the in-frame ones, dropping some. The data contain tens of thousands of clones, approximately 72% of them singletons. Trimming shortened V by 4 bases and J by 4 bases, and 11 bases separated the two germline ends. Per the germline V gene, CDR1 is SGHRS and CDR2 is YFSETQ. The CDR3 runs to 13 residues. Regarding this clone: Its target is not known.

Sequencing was carried out using PBMCs. The sequence was obtained from a woman in her twenties or thirties in good health and CMV-seronegative. The V call is TRBV5-1, the J call TRBJ1-1; perhaps TRBD1 as D (5 bases). CDR3 residues: CASSPAGGTEAFF. The CDR3 region has the DNA TGCGCCAGCAGCCCGGCCGGGGGCACTGAAGCTTTCTTT.